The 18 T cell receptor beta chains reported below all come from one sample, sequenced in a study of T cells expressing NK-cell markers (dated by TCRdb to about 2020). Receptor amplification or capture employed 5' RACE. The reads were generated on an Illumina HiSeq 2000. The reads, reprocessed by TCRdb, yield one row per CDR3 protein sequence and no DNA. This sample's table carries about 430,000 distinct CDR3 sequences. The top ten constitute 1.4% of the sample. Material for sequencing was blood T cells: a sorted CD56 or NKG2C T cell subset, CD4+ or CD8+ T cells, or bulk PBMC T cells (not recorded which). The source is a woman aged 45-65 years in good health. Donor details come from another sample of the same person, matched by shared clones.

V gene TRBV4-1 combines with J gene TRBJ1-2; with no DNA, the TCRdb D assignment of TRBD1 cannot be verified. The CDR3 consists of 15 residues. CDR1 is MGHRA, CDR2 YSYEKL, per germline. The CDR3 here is CASSQVRQANYGYTF.

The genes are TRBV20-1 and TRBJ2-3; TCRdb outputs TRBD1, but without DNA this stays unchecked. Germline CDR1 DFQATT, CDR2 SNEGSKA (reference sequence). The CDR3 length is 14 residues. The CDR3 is CSATPGGGVDTQYF.

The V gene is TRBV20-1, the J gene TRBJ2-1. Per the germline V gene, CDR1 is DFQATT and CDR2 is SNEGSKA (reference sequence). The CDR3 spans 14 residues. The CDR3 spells CSARSRERYNEQFF.

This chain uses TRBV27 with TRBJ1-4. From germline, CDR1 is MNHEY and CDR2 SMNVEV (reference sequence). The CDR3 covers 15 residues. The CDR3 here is CASSGLQASGEKLFF.

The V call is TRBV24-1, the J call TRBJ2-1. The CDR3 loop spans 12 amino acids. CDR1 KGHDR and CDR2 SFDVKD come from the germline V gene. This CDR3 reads CATSDRDKEQFF.

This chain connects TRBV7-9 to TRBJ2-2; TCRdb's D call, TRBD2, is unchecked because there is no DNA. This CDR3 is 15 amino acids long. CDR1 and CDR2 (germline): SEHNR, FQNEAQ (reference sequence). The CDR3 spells CASSNLAGGTGELFF.

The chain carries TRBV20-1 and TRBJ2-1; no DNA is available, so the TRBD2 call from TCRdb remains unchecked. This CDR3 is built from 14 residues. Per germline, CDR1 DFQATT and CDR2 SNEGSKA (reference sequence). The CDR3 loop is CSARGSRTNNEQFF.

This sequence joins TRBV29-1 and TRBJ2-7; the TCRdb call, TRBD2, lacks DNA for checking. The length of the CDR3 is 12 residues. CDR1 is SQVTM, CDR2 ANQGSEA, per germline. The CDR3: CSVAVTGYEQYF.

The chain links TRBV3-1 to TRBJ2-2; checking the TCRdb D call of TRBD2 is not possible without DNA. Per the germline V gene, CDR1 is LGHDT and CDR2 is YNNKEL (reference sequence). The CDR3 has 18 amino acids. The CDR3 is CASSLGTSGSRDTGELFF.

CDR3 amino acids: CATSSPTGETQYF. The V call is TRBV15, the J call TRBJ2-5. The CDR3 is made up of 13 amino acids. Germline V gene data show CDR1 as LNHNV and CDR2 as YYDKDF (reference sequence).

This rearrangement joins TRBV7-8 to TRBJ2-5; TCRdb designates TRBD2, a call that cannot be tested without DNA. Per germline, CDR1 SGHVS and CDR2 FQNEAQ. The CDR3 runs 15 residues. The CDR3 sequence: CASSSSGRAGETQYF.

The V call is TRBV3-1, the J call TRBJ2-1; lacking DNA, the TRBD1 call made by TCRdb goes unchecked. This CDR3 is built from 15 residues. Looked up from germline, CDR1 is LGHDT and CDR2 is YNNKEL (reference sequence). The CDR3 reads CASSLPGHTYNEQFF.

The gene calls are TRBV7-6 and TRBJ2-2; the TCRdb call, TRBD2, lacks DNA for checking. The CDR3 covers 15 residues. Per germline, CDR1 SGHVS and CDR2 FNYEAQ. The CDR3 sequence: CASSLGALSVGELFF.

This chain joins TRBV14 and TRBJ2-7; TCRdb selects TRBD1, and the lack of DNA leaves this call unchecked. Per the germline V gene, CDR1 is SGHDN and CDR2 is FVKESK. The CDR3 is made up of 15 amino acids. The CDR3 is CASSQDRTARSEQYF.

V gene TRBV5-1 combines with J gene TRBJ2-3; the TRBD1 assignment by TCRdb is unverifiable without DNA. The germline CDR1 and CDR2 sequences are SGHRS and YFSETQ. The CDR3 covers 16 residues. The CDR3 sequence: CASSYRVGRNTDTQYF.

CDR3 sequence: CASSRSVGINQPQHF. The rearrangement links TRBV7-2 to TRBJ1-5; the D call of TRBD1 rests on TCRdb alone, since no DNA is present to check it. In germline, CDR1 is SGHTA, CDR2 FQGNSA. The CDR3 extends over 15 amino acids.

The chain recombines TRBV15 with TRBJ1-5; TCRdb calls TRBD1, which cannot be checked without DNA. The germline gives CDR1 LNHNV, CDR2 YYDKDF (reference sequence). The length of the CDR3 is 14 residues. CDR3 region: CATALPGGIRPQHF.

CDR3 region: CSAYRGSVADTQYF. The chain joins TRBV20-1 to TRBJ2-3; TCRdb designates TRBD1, a call that cannot be tested without DNA. Germline loops: CDR1 DFQATT, CDR2 SNEGSKA (reference sequence). The CDR3 sequence is 14 residues long.